Here is one TCR beta chain with its context. Antigen unknown. The sample belongs to a study of cytomegalovirus exposure and HLA in healthy donors. The germline gives CDR1 SGHTA, CDR2 FQGNSA. V was clipped by 0 bases and J by 10 bases; unmatched bases: 8. This CDR3 contains 16 residues. The PCR ran on 60 Vbeta and 13 Jbeta primers. Assay used: immunoSEQ multiplex PCR; TCRdb lists only in-frame clones, some missing. The profile shows under 200,000 clones, more than 65% of them singletons. Study results and caveats: DRB1 had the most TCR associations and HLA-C the fewest, a later analysis found, with rates varying by HLA locus. When the data were analyzed later, several of the most significant clusters appeared to be linked to common viral pathogens.

The receptor comes from a woman aged 40-49 years in good health and CMV-seropositive. The J gene is TRBJ1-6, the V gene TRBV7-2; 8 bases are a match to TRBD1. Sequenced material: PBMCs. CDR3 in DNA: TGTGCCAGCAGCTTAGCGCGTAGGACAGGGCAGTCACCCCTCCACTTT. This translates into CASSLARRTGQSPLHF.